One and the same sample provided the 12 T cell receptor beta chains below, sequenced in a study of radiation and T cells in renal cell carcinoma. Clones were sequenced by immunoSEQ multiplex PCR, and TCRdb holds only the in-frame ones, with some missing. Of 20,000 to 25,000 clones detected, 80% appear once; the ten largest clones hold about 40%. Time point meaning: baseline pretreatment blood. Treatment denoted: 15 Gy SBRT to primary tumor, nephrectomy 4 weeks later. Sequencing used blood, obtained from a patient whose treatment included radiotherapy and nephrectomy. The receptors were gathered from a man aged 55-75 years with renal cell carcinoma.

This chain links TRBV19 with TRBJ1-2; 9 nucleotides match TRBD1. The CDR3 totals 14 residues. Unmatched junction bases numbered 3, after V lost 3 bases and J lost 4 bases. Germline CDR1 is LNHDA and CDR2 is SQIVND (reference sequence). The DNA of the CDR3 is TGTGCCAGTAGTATGGGACAGGGTGGCTATGGCTACACCTTC. This sequence encodes CASSMGQGGYGYTF.

This clone was seen only a few times. This rearrangement joins TRBV30 to TRBJ2-7; 7 bases match TRBD1. The CDR3 contains 13 residues. CDR1 is GTSNPN and CDR2 is SVGIG in the germline V gene (reference sequence). V gave up 0 bases and J gave up 6 bases; unmatched junction bases: 5. CDR3 residues: CAWSVLTGAEQYF. The CDR3 DNA reads as TGTGCCTGGAGTGTCTTAACAGGGGCCGAGCAGTACTTC.

The chain recombines TRBV4-3 with TRBJ1-2; D unclear. From germline, CDR1 is LGHNA and CDR2 YSLEER. With 1 base removed from V and 0 bases from J, the gap between germline ends came to 12 bases. The CDR3 sequence is 16 residues long. The CDR3, as DNA: TGCGCCAGCAGCCAAGGGACGGGAAAAGCTAACTATGGCTACACCTTC. The encoded protein is CASSQGTGKANYGYTF.

This chain uses TRBV19 with TRBJ2-5, with TRBD2 identical over 8 bases. Germline trimming cut 8 bases from V and 5 bases from J; bases unmatched to any gene: 7. Per the germline V gene, CDR1 is LNHDA and CDR2 is SQIVND (reference sequence). The CDR3 runs to 13 residues. This CDR3 is CASGVGRGETQYF. The CDR3 nucleotides are TGTGCCAGTGGGGTCGGGAGGGGGGAGACCCAGTACTTC.

The chain couples TRBV10-3 to TRBJ2-7; 7 bases match TRBD2. The CDR3 consists of 14 residues. The germline V gene encodes CDR1 ENHRY and CDR2 SYGVKD. V lost 7 bases to trimming and J lost 0 bases; unmatched junction nucleotides: 6. CDR3 amino acids: CAITGGGSSYEQYF. The CDR3 nucleotides read TGTGCCATCACCGGTGGCGGGAGCTCCTACGAGCAGTACTTC.

This chain uses TRBV6-1 with TRBJ2-5, with 9 bases identical to TRBD2. The length of the CDR3 is 14 residues. Germline V gene sequence: CDR1 MNHNS, CDR2 SASEGT. The trim removed 7 bases at V and 4 bases at J, leaving 7 bases unmatched. Here the CDR3 DNA reads TGTGCCAGCATCCCCCGGCGGGGGGGAGAGACCCAGTACTTC. Amino acid sequence: CASIPRRGGETQYF.

The rearrangement links TRBV20-1 to TRBJ2-5; D remains unclear. The CDR3 has 10 residues. Germline lookup yields CDR1 DFQATT and CDR2 SNEGSKA (reference sequence). The CDR3 protein is CSPLRETQYF. The DNA of the CDR3 is TGCAGCCCTTTAAGAGAGACCCAGTACTTC.

J is TRBJ1-1 and V is TRBV5-4; 7 bases are a match to TRBD1. The CDR3 loop spans 13 amino acids. V lost 8 bases and J lost 1; bases outside the gene matches: 5. From germline, CDR1 is SGHNT and CDR2 YYREEE (reference sequence). CDR3 loop: CASRGQANTEAFF. The CDR3 coding sequence is TGTGCCAGTCGTGGACAGGCGAACACTGAAGCTTTCTTT.

The V call is TRBV2, the J call TRBJ2-1; D gene uncertain. The CDR3 loop spans 15 amino acids. Germline CDR1 and CDR2: SNHLY and FYNNEI. V lost 0 bases, J lost 0 bases, and 6 bases lay in between. DNA for the CDR3: TGTGCCAGCAGTGAAGCGGTAGGCTCCTACAATGAGCAGTTCTTC. Protein: CASSEAVGSYNEQFF.

As to this clone: This sequence may be a read error, since a much larger clone differs from it by one base. At the DNA level, this CDR3 is encoded by other sequences in the same sample as well. The V gene is TRBV29-1, the J gene TRBJ1-1; D is ambiguous. This CDR3 has 13 amino acids. V lost 4 bases, J lost 4 bases, and 13 bases lay in between. Per the germline V gene, CDR1 is SQVTM and CDR2 is ANQGSEA. The chain's CDR3 is CSVGVGQGTEAFF. The CDR3 nucleotides are TGCAGCGTTGGGGTCGGGCAAGGCACTGAAGCTTTCTTT. Supplemented by reference TRBV29-1 and TRBJ1-1, the full variable domain reads SAVISQKPSRDICQRGTSLTIQCQVDSQVTMMFWYRQQPGQSLTLIATANQGSEATYESGFVIDKFPISRPNLTFSTLTVSNMSPEDSSIYLCSVGVGQGTEAFFGQGTRLTVV.

J is TRBJ2-1 and V is TRBV5-4; no definite D call. Per germline, CDR1 SGHNT and CDR2 YYREEE (reference sequence). Trimming removed 0 bases from V and 10 bases from J, with 11 bases in between. This CDR3 is 13 amino acids long. The CDR3 DNA reads TGTGCCAGCAGCTTGGCCTTACCCGGAGAGCAGTTCTTC. It is translated as CASSLALPGEQFF. The full variable domain, completed using reference TRBV5-4 and TRBJ2-1, is ETGVTQSPTHLIKTRGQQVTLRCSSQSGHNTVSWYQQALGQGPQFIFQYYREEENGRGNFPPRFSGLQFPNYSSELNVNALELDDSALYLCASSLALPGEQFFGPGTRLTVL.

This chain uses TRBV10-3 with TRBJ2-7; D is uncertain. The CDR3 consists of 15 residues. V lost 2 bases and J 2 bases, leaving 13 bases between the germline ends. Germline CDR1 reads ENHRY; CDR2 reads SYGVKD. The CDR3 sequence: CAISEGVLGPYEQYF. The CDR3 nucleotides read TGTGCCATCAGTGAGGGGGTCTTAGGGCCCTACGAGCAGTACTTC.